One sample yielded the 2 T cell receptor beta chains listed below, sequenced in a study of T cell responses to AZD1222 COVID-19 vaccine (dated by TCRdb to the early 2020s). The sample's time point label, decoded: baseline before first vaccination. The library was generated by the immunoSEQ multiplex PCR assay. Entries here come from immuneACCESS through TCRdb and include only in-frame sequences with V and J called. Some clones fail to appear in such tables; in the studies checked, an unresolved V gene covers under half of the shortfall, and the cause of the remainder is unknown. This sample holds 100,000 to 150,000 clones; less than 90% were observed only once. The ten largest clonotypes hold about 4.2% of the sample. Sequencing used peripheral blood, obtained on day 0 of AZD1222 vaccination. The receptors stem from an adult in good health.

The chain links TRBV20-1 to TRBJ2-5; D not resolved. Trimming shortened V by 0 bases and J by 3 bases, and 2 bases separated the two germline ends. Germline assignment: CDR1 DFQATT and CDR2 SNEGSKA (reference sequence). This CDR3 region has 11 residues. In nucleotides, the CDR3 is TGCAGTGCTAGAGAAGAAGAGACCCAGTACTTC. Protein product: CSAREEETQYF.

V usage is TRBV5-8 and J usage is TRBJ2-1; 9 nucleotides line up with TRBD1. Trimming at V came to 4 bases and at J to 3 bases, leaving 5 bases not matched to a gene. Germline CDR1 SGHTS, CDR2 YDEGEE. CDR3 size: 15 residues. For the CDR3, the DNA is TGTGCCAGCAGCCTGACAGGGGGAAGCTACAATGAGCAGTTCTTC. As protein: CASSLTGGSYNEQFF.